The T cell receptor (beta chain) under discussion was sequenced for a study of vaccination and CD4 T cells after COVID-19. This clonotype was counted a few times. Its antigen is unknown. Sequencing of cultured CD4+ T cell DNA used the Oncomine TCR Beta short-read assay. Genomic DNA extraction was carried out from cultured CD4+ T cells. TCRdb used MiXCR to reprocess the PCR reads, holding one entry per CDR3 protein. The data show approximately 10,000 distinct CDR3 sequences, 55% to 65% seen once. Treatment meaning: approximately 9-day PBMC culture with coronavirus spike peptide pools or control peptides (ViraFEST assay). TCR sequencing followed the expansion of antigen-specific T cells with peptide pools in ViraFEST. The germline CDR1 and CDR2 sequences are SGHDN and FVKESK. Trimming shortened V by 3 bases and J by 5 bases, and 10 bases separated the two germline ends. CDR3 length equals 14 residues.

This chain joins TRBV14 and TRBJ2-2; possibly TRBD2 for D (6 bases). Sequencing was carried out using CD4+ T cells from blood, cultured in vitro. This receptor was taken from a human donor who had recovered from COVID-19. CDR3 in DNA: TGTGCCAGCAGCCAGATCCTAGCGACCGGGGAGCTGTTTTTT. It is translated as CASSQILATGELFF.